Listed here is a single T cell receptor beta chain. Its matching antigen is unknown. Then a second PCR, running roughly 7 to 11 cycles, was carried out with a sample-barcoded 5' primer and a J-beta primer mix. The yield of each sample was at least 2.5 million CDR3-containing paired-end reads. Using its own MiXCR run on the 5' RACE reads, TCRdb lists one record per CDR3 protein. The sample yields over a million distinct CDR3 sequences, 35% to 55% seen once. The source of the sample is a study of blood T cells in healthy people across ages. This CDR3 spans 14 amino acids. V lost 6 bases and J lost 4, with 13 bases in between. CDR1 is MNHEY, CDR2 SVGEGT, per germline. Study-wide findings and caveats: Versus aged donors, long-lived donors had higher diversity and more naive CD4+ cells. Strongly correlated with naive T cell percentage was TCR beta diversity. Estimated diversity that came from one million T cells was considered an underestimate.

The gene calls are TRBV6-2 or TRBV6-3 and TRBJ2-1; the D gene is possibly TRBD1 (5 bases). The receptor's source is a woman aged 55-75 years in good health. Sample: blood. The CDR3 reads CASSVLQAYNEQFF. The CDR3 DNA is TGTGCCAGCAGCGTCCTACAGGCGTACAATGAGCAGTTCTTC.